A single sample is the source of the 27 T cell receptor beta chains below, sequenced in a study of post-analysis software for immune sequencing data. Study-level results: Controls had lower frequencies than patients of about 5 TRBV segments, which included TRBV5-6, TRBV5-1 and TRBV20-1.

Antigen specificity for these receptors is unknown. Unique molecular identifiers were present in the TCR beta cDNA libraries. TCRdb re-called the PCR reads with MiXCR, one entry per CDR3 protein. Among hundreds of thousands of distinct CDR3 sequences listed, 59% were seen once. The source material was blood. The receptors derive from a girl between 2 and 10 years old with multiple sclerosis.

The J gene is TRBJ1-1, the V gene TRBV7-2; 12 bases are shared with TRBD1. V lost 5 bases to trimming and J lost 11 bases; unmatched junction nucleotides: 9. The CDR3 runs 14 residues. Germline-derived CDR1 and CDR2 are SGHTA and FQGNSA. The CDR3 here is CASSTGQGALNAFF. The CDR3 DNA sequence: TGTGCCAGCAGCACGGGACAGGGGGCATTGAATGCTTTCTTT.

This sequence joins TRBV27 and TRBJ2-3, with 7 bases that match TRBD1. This CDR3 is built from 15 residues. Looked up from germline, CDR1 is MNHEY and CDR2 is SMNVEV (reference sequence). The J segment lost 2 bases and the V segment lost 3 bases, leaving 5 bases of the junction unmatched. The CDR3 protein is CASSFGTVITDTQYF. The CDR3, as DNA: TGTGCCAGCAGTTTCGGGACAGTTATCACAGATACGCAGTATTTT.

The chain combines TRBV20-1 with TRBJ2-1; D possibly matches TRBD1 or TRBD2 (5 bases each). Trimming pared 3 bases from V and 9 bases from J, leaving 18 bases between. Germline lookup yields CDR1 DFQATT and CDR2 SNEGSKA (reference sequence). CDR3 size: 14 residues. CDR3 in amino acids: CSASGAWVGREQFF. Here the CDR3 DNA reads TGCAGTGCTAGCGGGGCCTGGGTAGGGCGTGAGCAGTTCTTC.

This clonotype was counted between two and nine times. The chain carries TRBV7-9 and TRBJ2-5, with D possibly being TRBD1 (6 bases). This CDR3 has 13 amino acids. V lost 6 bases and J lost 3, with 11 bases in between. Looked up from germline, CDR1 is SEHNR and CDR2 is FQNEAQ (reference sequence). The CDR3 region is CASSFDRKETQYF. The CDR3 DNA sequence: TGTGCCAGCAGTTTTGACAGGAAAGAGACCCAGTACTTC.

This clonotype came up a few times. The rearrangement joins TRBV5-1 to TRBJ2-7, with 14 bases matching TRBD2. Germline V CDR1 and CDR2: SGHRS, YFSETQ. Unmatched junction bases numbered 8, after V lost 4 bases and J lost 5 bases. The CDR3 length is 16 residues. CDR3 region: CASSETGTSGSDEQYF. For the CDR3, the DNA is TGCGCCAGCAGCGAAACAGGGACTAGCGGGAGCGACGAGCAGTACTTC. The full variable domain, its missing parts supplied by reference TRBV5-1 and TRBJ2-7, is KAGVTQTPRYLIKTRGQQVTLSCSPISGHRSVSWYQQTPGQGLQFLFEYFSETQRNKGNFPGRFSGRQFSNSRSEMNVSTLELGDSALYLCASSETGTSGSDEQYFGPGTRLTVT.

Concerning this clonotype: At one boundary the junction diverges from the germline segment, which might be a read error. The rearrangement uses TRBV6-5 and TRBJ2-7, with unresolved D. The length of the CDR3 is 15 residues. The V gene's germline CDR1 is MNHEY and CDR2 SVGAGI. The CDR3 reads CASSYDGQSSYGQYF. Here the CDR3 DNA reads TGTGCCAGCAGTTACGACGGGCAGAGCTCCTACGGGCAGTACTTC.

This clonotype was detected a few times. The CDR3 region has the DNA TGTGCCAGCAGCTTACAGGGGGCGACCAAAAACATTCAGTACTTC. Translation: CASSLQGATKNIQYF. This chain uses TRBV7-9 with TRBJ2-4, with TRBD1 matching 8 bases. J gave up 2 bases and V 2 bases, and 2 bases lay outside the gene matches. CDR3 length: 15 amino acids. The germline V gene encodes CDR1 SEHNR and CDR2 FQNEAQ (reference sequence).

V usage is TRBV25-1 and J usage is TRBJ2-2; either TRBD1 or TRBD2 may fit D (6 bases each). CDR1 and CDR2 from the germline V gene are MGHDK and SYGVNS. Trimming pared 4 bases from V and 7 bases from J, leaving 13 bases between. The CDR3 has 14 amino acids. CDR3 sequence: CASSGQRGVGELFF. DNA of the CDR3: TGTGCCAGCAGTGGGCAGAGGGGGGTCGGGGAGCTGTTTTTT.

The chain couples TRBV5-1 to TRBJ2-7; TRBD2 matches at 8 bases. CDR1 and CDR2 (germline): SGHRS, YFSETQ. After removal of 1 base from V and 2 bases from J, the junction contained 5 bases not matched to a gene. The CDR3 runs to 15 residues. This CDR3 is CASSLWREVPYEQYF. CDR3 DNA sequence: TGCGCCAGCAGCTTGTGGCGGGAGGTTCCCTACGAGCAGTACTTC.

The V and J genes are TRBV7-2 and TRBJ2-7; a possible D gene is TRBD1 (6 bases). Looked up from germline, CDR1 is SGHTA and CDR2 is FQGNSA. V lost 1 base to trimming and J lost 10 bases, with 20 bases between them. This CDR3 spans 15 amino acids. CDR3 bases: TGTGCCAGCAGCTTAGGTGGGACACCGTCTAAGGGCCAGTACTTC. It encodes CASSLGGTPSKGQYF.

The chain is built from TRBV20-1 and TRBJ1-2; a possible D gene is TRBD1 (5 bases). The germline V and J ends were trimmed by 1 base and 5 bases, with 11 bases remaining between them. This CDR3 is built from 13 residues. Per germline, CDR1 DFQATT and CDR2 SNEGSKA (reference sequence). The CDR3 loop is CSARVDGGYGYTF. The CDR3 nucleotides are TGCAGTGCTAGAGTCGACGGGGGTTATGGCTACACCTTC.

The V gene is TRBV29-1, the J gene TRBJ1-2; D perhaps matches TRBD1 (5 bases). Germline values: CDR1 SQVTM, CDR2 ANQGSEA. The V end lost 6 bases, the J end lost 7 bases, and 12 bases lay between the germline ends. The CDR3 consists of 11 residues. CDR3 sequence (DNA): TGCAGCGTAGCACGGGGACGTGGCTACACCTTC. Translating gives CSVARGRGYTF.

The chain's CDR3 is CASTLWANEQFF. Here the CDR3 DNA reads TGTGCCAGCACCCTGTGGGCCAATGAGCAGTTCTTC. The chain links TRBV12-3 or TRBV12-4 to TRBJ2-1; D is uncertain. This CDR3 comprises 12 residues. Trimming removed 7 bases from V and 6 bases from J, with 10 bases in between.

This clonotype was counted a single time. The rearrangement joins TRBV12-3 or TRBV12-4 to TRBJ2-7, with D perhaps assigned TRBD1 or TRBD2 (5 bases each). Trimming removed 6 bases from V and 1 base from J, with 16 bases in between. This CDR3 contains 15 residues. For the CDR3, the DNA is TGTGCCAGCAGCTCGCAGGGTAGCGAGTCCTACGAGCAGTACTTC. Encoded protein: CASSSQGSESYEQYF.

The chain joins TRBV7-9 to TRBJ2-3; 7 nucleotides agree with TRBD2. From germline, CDR1 is SEHNR and CDR2 FQNEAQ (reference sequence). The trim removed 4 bases at V and 3 bases at J, leaving 10 bases unmatched. The CDR3 is 16 amino acids. The CDR3: CASSSSGRGDTDTQYF. Written as DNA, the CDR3 is TGTGCCAGCAGCTCAAGCGGTCGGGGGGATACAGATACGCAGTATTTT.

The V call is TRBV7-9, the J call TRBJ2-1, with TRBD2 matching over 7 bases. V lost 2 bases, J lost 3 bases, and 7 bases stayed unmatched. This CDR3 is built from 16 residues. Germline V lookup: CDR1 SEHNR, CDR2 FQNEAQ (reference sequence). The CDR3: CASSLPSGVYYNEQFF. The CDR3 coding sequence is TGTGCCAGCAGCTTACCCAGCGGGGTCTACTACAATGAGCAGTTCTTC.

V usage is TRBV7-2 and J usage is TRBJ1-1, with D uncertain. The CDR3 extends over 16 amino acids. The ends were cut back, 2 bases at V and 1 base at J, with 14 bases in the middle. Looked up from germline, CDR1 is SGHTA and CDR2 is FQGNSA. CDR3 in amino acids: CASSLRRRTANTEAFF. The CDR3 region has the DNA TGTGCCAGCAGCTTAAGGCGGAGGACGGCGAACACTGAAGCTTTCTTT.

This rearrangement joins TRBV6-2 or TRBV6-3 to TRBJ2-5, with TRBD2 identical over 10 bases. Germline V gene data show CDR1 as MNHEY and CDR2 as SVGEGT. V lost 6 bases and J lost 3; bases outside the gene matches: 7. The CDR3 length is 15 residues. The CDR3 nucleotides read TGTGCCAGCAGGCAGCTAGCGGGGGCAGAAGAGACCCAGTACTTC. As protein: CASRQLAGAEETQYF.

This chain uses TRBV2 with TRBJ1-2; D is perhaps TRBD1 (6 bases). V dropped 6 bases and J dropped 3 bases, with 8 bases sitting between them. CDR3 length: 12 amino acids. Germline assignment: CDR1 SNHLY and CDR2 FYNNEI. The CDR3 is CASREGDYGYTF. CDR3 coding DNA: TGTGCCAGCAGAGAGGGGGACTATGGCTACACCTTC. Combining the CDR3 with reference TRBV2 and TRBJ1-2 gives the whole variable domain EPEVTQTPSHQVTQMGQEVILRCVPISNHLYFYWYRQILGQKVEFLVSFYNNEISEKSEIFDDQFSVERPDGSNFTLKIRSTKLEDSAMYFCASREGDYGYTFGSGTRLTVV.

The V gene is TRBV10-1, the J gene TRBJ2-7, with D maybe TRBD2 (6 bases). This CDR3 has 16 amino acids. Trimming took 1 base from V and 3 from J, leaving 16 bases between them. CDR1 WNHNN and CDR2 SYGVQD come from the germline V gene (reference sequence). Here the CDR3 reads CASSECGREVGYEQYF. CDR3 sequence (DNA): TGCGCCAGCAGTGAGTGTGGAAGGGAGGTAGGCTACGAGCAGTACTTC.

There are a few counts of this clonotype. The chain joins TRBV29-1 to TRBJ2-1; 8 nucleotides align to TRBD2. This CDR3 is built from 13 residues. Germline V gene sequence: CDR1 SQVTM, CDR2 ANQGSEA. V gave up 1 base and J gave up 8 bases; unmatched junction bases: 4. The CDR3 loop is CSVEGPGRDEQFF. The CDR3 bases are TGCAGCGTTGAAGGCCCCGGGAGGGATGAGCAGTTCTTC.

V and J are TRBV14 and TRBJ1-3; maybe TRBD1 (5 bases). The CDR3 contains 14 residues. V dropped 1 base and J dropped 4 bases, with 8 bases sitting between them. Per the germline V gene, CDR1 is SGHDN and CDR2 is FVKESK. The CDR3 spells CASSQAGGGNTIYF. The CDR3 DNA follows: TGTGCCAGCAGCCAAGCGGGGGGAGGAAACACCATATATTTT.

The table lists this clonotype with a count of one. This sequence joins TRBV5-1 and TRBJ2-7, with D hard to call. Germline values: CDR1 SGHRS, CDR2 YFSETQ. CDR3 length: 13 amino acids. The V end lost 2 bases, the J end lost 6 bases, and 12 bases lay between the germline ends. As DNA, the CDR3 is TGCGCCAGCAGCTTCGATGGCGGCTTCGAGCAGTACTTC. It encodes CASSFDGGFEQYF.

This clonotype was picked up a small number of times. The chain joins TRBV20-1 to TRBJ2-7; D remains unclear. Trimming took 3 bases from V and 2 from J, leaving 14 bases between them. The CDR3 runs to 14 residues. Germline CDR1 reads DFQATT; CDR2 reads SNEGSKA (reference sequence). The CDR3 sequence is CSARRLGDPYEQYF. Here the CDR3 DNA reads TGCAGTGCTAGGCGGCTCGGAGACCCCTACGAGCAGTACTTC.

The chain recombines TRBV12-3 or TRBV12-4 with TRBJ2-3; a weak D match, TRBD2 (6 bases). CDR3 length: 15 amino acids. V was shortened by 6 bases and J by 3 bases, with 16 bases between the two germline ends. The CDR3 DNA sequence: TGTGCCAGCAGGAACCCCTCGGAGGGTACAGATACGCAGTATTTT. Translation: CASRNPSEGTDTQYF.

The chain is built from TRBV3-1 and TRBJ2-3, with 11 bases fitting TRBD2. This CDR3 is built from 15 residues. The germline gives CDR1 LGHDT, CDR2 YNNKEL (reference sequence). V shed 4 bases and J 6 bases; nucleotides not matched to a gene: 6. CDR3 sequence: CASSRTSGSQDTQYF. The CDR3 region has the DNA TGTGCCAGCAGCCGGACTAGCGGGTCTCAGGATACGCAGTATTTT.

The rearrangement joins TRBV29-1 to TRBJ1-1; 9 bases map to TRBD1. This CDR3 has 14 amino acids. Trimming took 6 bases from V and 10 from J; bases not matched to a gene: 15. CDR1 and CDR2 (germline): SQVTM, ANQGSEA. The CDR3 DNA reads TGCAGCGTGGACCCATGGGACAGGGTGTCTGTAGCTTTCTTT. Translating it yields CSVDPWDRVSVAFF.